This T cell receptor (delta chain) originates from a study of human gamma delta and Vdelta1 T cells. Study-wide findings and caveats: Reportedly, Delta One T cells were polyclonal and broadly targeted acute myeloid leukemia.

Of note for this clone: Its antigen is as yet unknown.

With CATT, TCRdb re-called clones from the PCR reads. The sample lists over 10,000 delta-chain clones, about half seen once, with about 1.6% in the top ten. The CDR3 totals 18 residues. V lost 2 bases and J lost 5; bases outside the gene matches: 16. Germline-derived CDR1 and CDR2 are TSWWSYY and QGS. The chain recombines TRDV1 with TRDJ1; TRDD3 matches 8 bases. The sample taken for sequencing was Vdelta1 gamma-delta T cells from blood grown in culture (DOT cells). The clonotype was recovered from a human donor in good health. The CDR3 DNA is TGTGCTCTTGGGGAAGGATTCCTCTTCTGGGGGACCGGGGATAAACTCATCTTT. Its protein is CALGEGFLFWGTGDKLIF.